A selection of T cell receptor beta chains follows, all from one sample in a study of blood T cell repertoires in COVID-19. Generated by immunoSEQ multiplex PCR, the TCRdb table keeps only in-frame clones and is missing some. The data hold about 73,000 clones, with roughly 89% observed a single time. What was sequenced was peripheral blood. These TCRs come from an older man with acute or convalescent COVID-19. Each CDR3 is given with its conserved first and last residue. D genes are given only for firm matches. For some rows the clone size is stated as once, few or many, or as a class when expanded; others skip it.

size: -; D: -; V: TRBV25-1; J: TRBJ2-5; DNA: TGTGCCAGCAGCCGGGGGAAGGAGACCCAGTACTTC; CDR3: CASSRGKETQYF
size: -; D: -; V: TRBV10-2; J: TRBJ1-5; DNA: TGCGCCAGCAGTGAGTCCGGGACACTTAGCAATCAGCCCCAGCATTTT; CDR3: CASSESGTLSNQPQHF
size: -; D: TRBD2; V: TRBV6-6; J: TRBJ2-7; DNA: TGTGCCAGCAGTCCTGACCCGGGAATGGATAGCGGGATGAATTACGAGCAGTACTTC; CDR3: CASSPDPGMDSGMNYEQYF
size: -; D: TRBD1; V: TRBV19; J: TRBJ1-1; DNA: TGTGCCAGTAGTGCCGGGACAGGGTTGGAAAGGACTGAAGCTTTCTTT; CDR3: CASSAGTGLERTEAFF
size: -; D: TRBD1; V: TRBV18; J: TRBJ1-3; DNA: TGTGCCAGCTCACCAGACAGGGCTCCTGGAAACACCATATATTTT; CDR3: CASSPDRAPGNTIYF
size: -; D: -; V: TRBV30; J: TRBJ1-3; DNA: TGTGCCTGGAGTAGGTCAGGGGCGAGAAACACCATATATTTT; CDR3: CAWSRSGARNTIYF
size: -; D: TRBD2; V: TRBV6-1; J: TRBJ2-1; DNA: TGTGCCAGCAGTGTCGGGACTAGCGGGAACTTCTACAATGAGCAGTTCTTC; CDR3: CASSVGTSGNFYNEQFF
size: few; D: -; V: TRBV21-1; J: TRBJ1-3; DNA: TGTGCCAGCAGTCCCAGACTGCGCTCTGGAAACACCATATATTTT; CDR3: CASSPRLRSGNTIYF
size: -; D: -; V: TRBV3-1/TRBV3-2; J: TRBJ1-5; DNA: TGTGCCAGCAGCCCCGGACATCTTAATCAGCCCCAGCATTTT; CDR3: CASSPGHLNQPQHF
size: -; D: -; V: TRBV19; J: TRBJ1-4; DNA: TGTGCCAGTAGTGGGGGCGGTACGGGGGAAAAACTGTTTTTT; CDR3: CASSGGGTGEKLFF
size: -; D: -; V: TRBV19; J: TRBJ1-5; DNA: TGTGCCAGTAGTCCTACCAGGCGTCAGCCCCAGCATTTT; CDR3: CASSPTRRQPQHF
size: -; D: TRBD1; V: TRBV2; J: TRBJ1-1; DNA: TGTGCCAGCAGACCCGGACAGGTGGTTACTGAAGCTTTCTTT; CDR3: CASRPGQVVTEAFF
size: -; D: TRBD1; V: TRBV29-1; J: TRBJ1-1; DNA: TGCAGCGCCCGGGACAGTGAAGCTTTCTTT; CDR3: CSARDSEAFF
size: -; D: TRBD1; V: TRBV18; J: TRBJ2-2; DNA: TGTGCCAGCTCATCCGGACAGGGGGCTGGAGGCGGGGAGCTGTTTTTT; CDR3: CASSSGQGAGGGELFF
size: -; D: -; V: TRBV14; J: TRBJ2-7; DNA: TGTGCCAGCAGCCAAGGTCTGGGCCCCTACGAGCAGTACTTC; CDR3: CASSQGLGPYEQYF
size: -; D: -; V: TRBV14; J: TRBJ2-2; DNA: TGTGCCAGCAGCCAAGTGGGCGGGGACCCCACCGGGGAGCTGTTTTTT; CDR3: CASSQVGGDPTGELFF
size: -; D: -; V: TRBV18; J: TRBJ1-5; DNA: TGTGCCAGCGCCCTACAGGGTTCGGATCAGCCCCAGCATTTT; CDR3: CASALQGSDQPQHF
size: once; D: -; V: TRBV11-1; J: TRBJ1-1; DNA: TGTGCCAGCAGCTCTCAGGAGGGAAACACTGAAGCTTTCTTT; CDR3: CASSSQEGNTEAFF
size: -; D: -; V: TRBV3-1/TRBV3-2; J: TRBJ1-6; DNA: TGTGCCAGCAGCCTGTTAGATAATTCACCCCTCCACTTT; CDR3: CASSLLDNSPLHF
size: -; D: -; V: TRBV3-1/TRBV3-2; J: TRBJ2-3; DNA: TGTGCCAGCAGCCAAGGGCAGGCCACAGATACGCAGTATTTT; CDR3: CASSQGQATDTQYF
size: -; D: TRBD2; V: TRBV7-8; J: TRBJ2-5; DNA: TGTGCCAGCAGCTTGGGAGGGCTGGTAGAGACCCAGTACTTC; CDR3: CASSLGGLVETQYF
size: -; D: -; V: TRBV2; J: TRBJ1-6; DNA: TGTGCCAGCAGCCAAGAGGAGATAGAATCACCCCTCCACTTT; CDR3: CASSQEEIESPLHF
size: -; D: TRBD1; V: TRBV18; J: TRBJ2-1; DNA: TGTGCCAGCTCACCTTCCCTCGGACAGGGGCCATACAATGAGCAGTTCTTC; CDR3: CASSPSLGQGPYNEQFF
size: -; D: -; V: TRBV9; J: TRBJ1-1; DNA: TGTGCCAGCAGCCCCCACACAGGGACGAACACTGAAGCTTTCTTT; CDR3: CASSPHTGTNTEAFF
size: -; D: TRBD2; V: TRBV25-1; J: TRBJ2-5; DNA: TGTGCCAGCAGTGACCCACGACTAGCGGGAGCCGGAGAGACCCAGTACTTC; CDR3: CASSDPRLAGAGETQYF
size: -; D: -; V: TRBV10-1; J: TRBJ1-1; DNA: TGCGCCAGCAGGGGAAAGACAGAGAACACTGAAGCTTTCTTT; CDR3: CASRGKTENTEAFF
size: -; D: TRBD1; V: TRBV29-1; J: TRBJ1-2; DNA: TGCAGCGTGGAGGGACAGGGACATGGCTACACCTTC; CDR3: CSVEGQGHGYTF
size: few; D: TRBD1; V: TRBV12-5; J: TRBJ2-7; DNA: TGTGCTAGTGGGACGGACAGGGGGTCCGCCTACGAGCAGTACTTC; CDR3: CASGTDRGSAYEQYF
size: -; D: -; V: TRBV11-2; J: TRBJ1-1; DNA: TGTGCCAGCAGCTTCAATCCCAGGAACACTGAAGCTTTCTTT; CDR3: CASSFNPRNTEAFF
size: -; D: TRBD2; V: TRBV4-1; J: TRBJ2-5; DNA: TGCGCCAGCAGCCCAGGGACTAGCGGGAGCTTTGAGACCCAGTACTTC; CDR3: CASSPGTSGSFETQYF
size: -; D: -; V: TRBV2; J: TRBJ2-3; DNA: TGTGCCAGCAGCCTTCATCGGACAGATACGCAGTATTTT; CDR3: CASSLHRTDTQYF
size: -; D: -; V: TRBV5-1; J: TRBJ2-3; DNA: TGCGCCAGCAGCTTCGGGGGAATTGGCACAGATACGCAGTATTTT; CDR3: CASSFGGIGTDTQYF
size: -; D: -; V: TRBV24-1; J: TRBJ2-5; DNA: TGTGCCACCAGTGACCCAGGGCGGGAGACCCAGTACTTC; CDR3: CATSDPGRETQYF
size: -; D: TRBD2; V: TRBV11-2; J: TRBJ2-7; DNA: TGTGCCAGCAGCTTAGCCTATAGCGGGGGGGCCTACGAGCAGTACTTC; CDR3: CASSLAYSGGAYEQYF
size: -; D: TRBD2; V: TRBV4-2; J: TRBJ2-5; DNA: TGTGCCAGCAGCCAAGACTTAGCGGGGAAAACCAAGGAGACCCAGTACTTC; CDR3: CASSQDLAGKTKETQYF
size: -; D: -; V: TRBV7-9; J: TRBJ1-2; DNA: TGTGCCAGCGCGGACACCTATGGCTACACCTTC; CDR3: CASADTYGYTF
size: -; D: -; V: TRBV2; J: TRBJ2-2; DNA: TGTGCCAGCAGTGTGAGGGTTGAGACCGGGGAGCTGTTTTTT; CDR3: CASSVRVETGELFF
size: -; D: TRBD1; V: TRBV3-1/TRBV3-2; J: TRBJ1-5; DNA: TGTGCCAGCAGCCAGACAGGGGTATATCAGCCCCAGCATTTT; CDR3: CASSQTGVYQPQHF
size: -; D: -; V: TRBV5-5; J: TRBJ1-3; DNA: TGTGCCAGCAGCCCCACTCATCGATCCTCTGGAAACACCATATATTTT; CDR3: CASSPTHRSSGNTIYF
size: -; D: -; V: TRBV25-1; J: TRBJ2-7; DNA: TGTGCCAGCAGTGTAGACAGTTCCTACGAGCAGTACTTC; CDR3: CASSVDSSYEQYF
size: -; D: TRBD1; V: TRBV9; J: TRBJ2-1; DNA: TGTGCCAGCAGCGTAGTAGGGGGACAGGTTATCGATGAGCAGTTCTTC; CDR3: CASSVVGGQVIDEQFF
size: -; D: TRBD1; V: TRBV5-6; J: TRBJ1-2; DNA: TGTGCCAGCAGCTTGGCGGACAGGGGGCTGTATGGCTACACCTTC; CDR3: CASSLADRGLYGYTF
size: -; D: TRBD2; V: TRBV2; J: TRBJ2-1; DNA: TGTGCCAGCAGTGAGCGACTAGCGGGGTCCCATTTAGGGTTCTTC; CDR3: CASSERLAGSHLGFF
size: -; D: -; V: TRBV11-3; J: TRBJ2-2; DNA: TGTGCCAGCAGCTTAGTAGGGGGAACGGGACCTCGGGCCGGGGAGCTGTTTTTT; CDR3: CASSLVGGTGPRAGELFF
size: once; D: TRBD1; V: TRBV4-1; J: TRBJ2-3; DNA: TGCGCCAGCAGCCAAGTCGTCAGGGGGCGGCGAAATACGCAGTATTTT; CDR3: CASSQVVRGRRNTQYF
size: -; D: TRBD1; V: TRBV20-1; J: TRBJ1-4; DNA: TGCAGTGCTAGTCCCGGGACAGGGGTTCGTGAAAAACTGTTTTTT; CDR3: CSASPGTGVREKLFF
size: -; D: -; V: TRBV11-1; J: TRBJ2-6; DNA: TGTGCCAGCAGCCGCGTAAGCTCTGGGGCCAACGTCCTGACTTTC; CDR3: CASSRVSSGANVLTF